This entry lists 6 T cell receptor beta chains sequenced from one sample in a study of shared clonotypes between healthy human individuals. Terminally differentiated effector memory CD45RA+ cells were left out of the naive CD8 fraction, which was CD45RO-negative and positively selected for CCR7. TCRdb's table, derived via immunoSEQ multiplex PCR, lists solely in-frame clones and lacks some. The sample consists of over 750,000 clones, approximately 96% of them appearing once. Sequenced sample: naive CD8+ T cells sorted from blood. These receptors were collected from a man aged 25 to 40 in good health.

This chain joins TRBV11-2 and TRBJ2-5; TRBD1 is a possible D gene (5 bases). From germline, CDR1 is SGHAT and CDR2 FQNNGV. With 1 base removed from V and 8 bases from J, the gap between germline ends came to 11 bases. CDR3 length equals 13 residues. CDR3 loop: CASSLGTLLTQYF. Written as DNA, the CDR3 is TGTGCCAGCAGCTTAGGGACACTTCTCACCCAGTACTTC.

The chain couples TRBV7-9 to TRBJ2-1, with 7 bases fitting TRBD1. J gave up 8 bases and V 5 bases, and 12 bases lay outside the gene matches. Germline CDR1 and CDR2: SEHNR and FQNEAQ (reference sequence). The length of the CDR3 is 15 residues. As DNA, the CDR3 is TGTGCCAGCAGCCCTCGACAGGGAAGAGATTATGAGCAGTTCTTC. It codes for CASSPRQGRDYEQFF.

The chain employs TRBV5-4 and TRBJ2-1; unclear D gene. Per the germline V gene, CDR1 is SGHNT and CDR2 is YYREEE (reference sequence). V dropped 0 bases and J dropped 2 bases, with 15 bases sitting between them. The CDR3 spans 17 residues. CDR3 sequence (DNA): TGTGCCAGCAGCTTGGAAGGGCTTGGGCTGACCTACAATGAGCAGTTCTTC. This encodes CASSLEGLGLTYNEQFF.

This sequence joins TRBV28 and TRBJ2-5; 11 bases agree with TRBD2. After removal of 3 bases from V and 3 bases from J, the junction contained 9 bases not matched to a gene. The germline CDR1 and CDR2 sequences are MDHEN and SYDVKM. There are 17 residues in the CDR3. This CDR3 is CASSLLAGGPEEETQYF. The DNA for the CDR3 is TGTGCCAGCAGTTTGTTAGCGGGAGGGCCCGAGGAAGAGACCCAGTACTTC. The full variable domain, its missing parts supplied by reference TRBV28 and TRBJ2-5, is DVKVTQSSRYLVKRTGEKVFLECVQDMDHENMFWYRQDPGLGLRLIYFSYDVKMKEKGDIPEGYSVSREKKERFSLILESASTNQTSMYLCASSLLAGGPEEETQYFGPGTRLLVL.

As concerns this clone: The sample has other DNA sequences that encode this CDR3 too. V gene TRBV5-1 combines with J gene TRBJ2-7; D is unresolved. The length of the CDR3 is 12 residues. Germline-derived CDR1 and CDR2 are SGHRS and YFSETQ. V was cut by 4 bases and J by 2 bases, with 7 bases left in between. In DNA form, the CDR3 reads TGCGCCAGCAGCCTCGGAACCTACGAGCAGTACTTC. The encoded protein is CASSLGTYEQYF. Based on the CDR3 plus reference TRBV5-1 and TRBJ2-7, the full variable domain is KAGVTQTPRYLIKTRGQQVTLSCSPISGHRSVSWYQQTPGQGLQFLFEYFSETQRNKGNFPGRFSGRQFSNSRSEMNVSTLELGDSALYLCASSLGTYEQYFGPGTRLTVT.

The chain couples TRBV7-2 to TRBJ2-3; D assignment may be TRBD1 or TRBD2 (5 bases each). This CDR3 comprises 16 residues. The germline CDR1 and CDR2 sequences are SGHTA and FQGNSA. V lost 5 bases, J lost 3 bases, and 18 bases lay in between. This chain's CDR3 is CASSTRDAPPTDTQYF. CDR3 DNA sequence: TGTGCCAGCAGCACCCGGGACGCACCACCTACAGATACGCAGTATTTT. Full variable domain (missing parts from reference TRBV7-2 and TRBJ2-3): GAGVSQSPSNKVTEKGKDVELRCDPISGHTALYWYRQSLGQGLEFLIYFQGNSAPDKSGLPSDRFSAERTGGSVSTLTIQRTQQEDSAVYLCASSTRDAPPTDTQYFGPGTRLTVL.